The TCR beta chain described here comes from a study of blood T cell repertoires in COVID-19 (dated by TCRdb to about 2020). As for the study more broadly: Samples covering the acute and convalescent phases of COVID-19 were provided by collaborators in the United States, Italy and Spain. The repertoires were released in a freely available public database meant as a resource for research on the immune response to SARS-CoV-2. Deeply sampled blood TCRbeta repertoires from subjects exposed to, actively infected with, or recovered from COVID-19 were included in the dataset. The samples were drawn from the first 160 participants of the ongoing ImmuneRACE study and from roughly 1,300 subjects provided by 6 global collaborators. Nearly every sample came with metadata listing a de-identified subject ID, COVID-19 status, age in years and sex. Where available, HLA class I and class II types were obtained from metadata supplied by the sample provider rather than from assay-based typing. The prospective study material was composed of cDNA or gDNA derived from T cells, B-cell-depleted T cells, or PBMCs.

This clone has more than one count but fewer than ten. The clone's antigen remains unknown. No quality values exist for individual bases; no much larger clone is one base distant. One collaborating source in Seattle enrolled patients during active infection and followed them longitudinally through the course of disease. The collaborating institutions used their own protocols to collect whole blood in K2EDTA tubes. For TCRbeta analysis, collaborator samples were shipped as frozen whole blood, as isolated PBMCs, or as DNA extracted from either sample type. TCRbeta CDR3 regions were amplified from genomic DNA using the immunoSEQ Assay, a bias-controlled multiplex PCR. From the authors' description of their analysis: Within the assay, amplification of reference gene primers was used to estimate how many nucleated cells each sample contained. To quantify the absolute abundance of each unique TCRbeta CDR3 rearrangement, sequence reads were collapsed and filtered. For each sample, productive Simpson clonality was calculated as the square root of Simpson's diversity index across productive rearrangements. This is the immuneACCESS table as TCRdb keeps it, with only in-frame sequences that have V and J called. A part of the clones is gone; compared with another copy, unresolved V genes explain less than half, and the rest is unexplained. The V and J calls and clone size were taken over from that table, and D and trimming were inferred from the DNA. In all, the sample holds hundreds of thousands of clones, and more than 70% of those were seen once. The top ten constitute about 2.3% of the sample.

Study-level results and caveats: The amount of clinical and demographic metadata varied by source and participant and was provided uncurated.

The receptor's source is a woman in her sixties or seventies with COVID-19, enrolled during active disease. Sequenced material: peripheral blood.

This receptor carries the CDR3 CASSVDLTGGTEAFF. The nucleotide sequence reads as follows: TGTGCCAGCAGCGTAGACCTGACAGGGGGCACTGAAGCTTTCTTT. This receptor chain uses TRBV9 and TRBJ1-1; 9 junctional bases match TRBD1. Reading the germline V gene gives CDR1 SGDLS and CDR2 YYNGEE. The CDR3 spans 15 residues, from the cysteine through the phenylalanine. Solely the CDR3 DNA is kept, with 45 bases framed from the first base. At the junction V is shortened by 0 bases and J by 4 bases; bases outside the gene matches: 4. The reference TRBV9 and TRBJ1-1 proteins fill in what lies around the CDR3, so the full variable domain reads DSGVTQTPKHLITATGQRVTLRCSPRSGDLSVYWYQQSLDQGLQFLIQYYNGEERAKGNILERFSAQQFPDLHSELNLSSLELGDSALYFCASSVDLTGGTEAFFGQGTRLTVV.